The source of this TCR beta chain is a study of CD8 T cells in ankylosing spondylitis. This clonotype was found many times. Its antigen is unknown. As the method for making TCR beta libraries, quantitative 5'-RACE with molecular barcodes was used. TCRdb processed the 5' RACE reads anew with MiXCR; each CDR3 protein has one entry. The sample records 300,000 to 350,000 distinct CDR3 sequences, roughly 20% being singletons. Study outcomes and limitations: CD8+ by phenotype, disease-linked clones were relatively rare in peripheral blood.

Germline CDR1 MNHEY, CDR2 SVGEGT. Between the trimmed V and J ends, which lost 6 bases and 4 bases, there was a span of 10 bases. The CDR3 is 12 residues long. This TCR derives from a female donor with ankylosing spondylitis or in good health (not recorded which). The specimen sequenced was blood, either unsorted or a sorted T cell fraction (not recorded which). This chain links TRBV6-2 or TRBV6-3 with TRBJ2-7; D uncertain. CDR3 amino acids: CASSLRLYEQYF. CDR3 nucleotide sequence: TGTGCCAGCAGCCTCCGACTGTACGAGCAGTACTTC.